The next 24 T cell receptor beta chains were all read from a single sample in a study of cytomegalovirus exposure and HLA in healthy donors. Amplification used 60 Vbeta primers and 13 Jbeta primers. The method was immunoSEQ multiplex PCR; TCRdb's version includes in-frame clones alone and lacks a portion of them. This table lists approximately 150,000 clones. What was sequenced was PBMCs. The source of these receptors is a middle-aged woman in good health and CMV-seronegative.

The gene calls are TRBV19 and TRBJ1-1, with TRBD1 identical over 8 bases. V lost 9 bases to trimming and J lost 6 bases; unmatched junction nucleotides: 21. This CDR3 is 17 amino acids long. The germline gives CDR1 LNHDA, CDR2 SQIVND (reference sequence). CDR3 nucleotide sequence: TGTGCCAGCCCACCCGCAAGGGGACAGGTGAGGTCTCCTGAAGCTTTCTTT. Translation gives CASPPARGQVRSPEAFF. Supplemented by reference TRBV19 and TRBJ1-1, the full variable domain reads DGGITQSPKYLFRKEGQNVTLSCEQNLNHDAMYWYRQDPGQGLRLIYYSQIVNDFQKGDIAEGYSVSREKKESFPLTVTSAQKNPTAFYLCASPPARGQVRSPEAFFGQGTRLTVV.

CDR3 amino acids: CASSHGLAGAETQYF. The CDR3, as DNA: TGTGCCAGCAGCCACGGACTAGCGGGGGCAGAGACCCAGTACTTC. The rearrangement uses TRBV7-2 and TRBJ2-5, with TRBD2 matching over 13 bases. CDR1 and CDR2 from the germline V gene are SGHTA and FQGNSA. With 5 bases clipped from V and 4 bases from J, the junction kept 4 bases outside the gene matches. This CDR3 is built from 15 residues.

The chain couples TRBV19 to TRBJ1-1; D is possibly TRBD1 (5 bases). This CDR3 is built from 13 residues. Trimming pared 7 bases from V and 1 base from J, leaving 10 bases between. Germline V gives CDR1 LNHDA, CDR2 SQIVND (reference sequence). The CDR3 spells CASMGGWNTEAFF. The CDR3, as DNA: TGTGCCAGTATGGGGGGGTGGAACACTGAAGCTTTCTTT.

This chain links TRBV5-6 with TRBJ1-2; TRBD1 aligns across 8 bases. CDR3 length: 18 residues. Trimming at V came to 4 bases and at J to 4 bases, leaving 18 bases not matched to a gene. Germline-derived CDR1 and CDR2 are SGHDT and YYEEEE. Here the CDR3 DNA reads TGTGCCAGCAGCCAAACAAAACTAGGGGCAGGGGGCCGCTATGGCTACACCTTC. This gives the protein CASSQTKLGAGGRYGYTF.

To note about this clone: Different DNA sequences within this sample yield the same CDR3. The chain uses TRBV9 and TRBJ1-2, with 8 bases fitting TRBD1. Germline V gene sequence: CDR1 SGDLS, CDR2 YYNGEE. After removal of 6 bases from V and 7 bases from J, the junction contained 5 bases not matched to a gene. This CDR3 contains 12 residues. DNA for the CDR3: TGTGCCAGCACAGGGGGCGTTCGTGGCTACACCTTC. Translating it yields CASTGGVRGYTF.

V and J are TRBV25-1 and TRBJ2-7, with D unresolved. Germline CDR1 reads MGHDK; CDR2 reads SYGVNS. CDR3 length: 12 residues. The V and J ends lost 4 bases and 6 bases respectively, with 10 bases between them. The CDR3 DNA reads TGTGCCAGCAGTGTAAGCAGGTCCGAGCAGTACGTC. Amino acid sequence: CASSVSRSEQYV.

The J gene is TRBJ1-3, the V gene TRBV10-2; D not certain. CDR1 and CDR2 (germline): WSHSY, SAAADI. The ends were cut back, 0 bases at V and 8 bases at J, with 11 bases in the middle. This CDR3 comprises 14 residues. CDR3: CASSESRSRDTIYF. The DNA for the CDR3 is TGCGCCAGCAGTGAGTCTCGCAGTCGGGACACCATATATTTT.

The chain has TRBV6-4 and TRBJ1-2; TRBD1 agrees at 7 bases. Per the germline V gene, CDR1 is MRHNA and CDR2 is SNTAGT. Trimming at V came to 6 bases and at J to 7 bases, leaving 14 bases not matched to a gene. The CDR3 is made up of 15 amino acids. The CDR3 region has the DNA TGTGCCAGCAGCAGGGACAGTTCCAGAGTTGCTGGCTACACCTTC. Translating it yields CASSRDSSRVAGYTF.

The DNA for the CDR3 is TGTGCCAGCAGCTTAGCAGGGGGCTATTCACCCCTCCACTTT. It translates to CASSLAGGYSPLHF. V is TRBV7-9 and J is TRBJ1-6, with 7 bases lining up with TRBD1. Germline CDR1 and CDR2: SEHNR and FQNEAQ (reference sequence). CDR3 length equals 14 residues. The ends lost 0 bases at V and 8 bases at J; junction bases unmatched: 1.

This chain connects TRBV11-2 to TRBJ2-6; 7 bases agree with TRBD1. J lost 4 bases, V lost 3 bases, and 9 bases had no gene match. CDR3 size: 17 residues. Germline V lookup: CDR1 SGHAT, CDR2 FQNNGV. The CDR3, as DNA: TGTGCCAGCAGCTTCCCCGAGGGGGCCGCCGGGGCCAACGTCCTGACTTTC. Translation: CASSFPEGAAGANVLTF.

CDR3 sequence: CASSWGQENTEAFF. Here the CDR3 DNA reads TGCGCCAGCAGCTGGGGACAAGAGAACACTGAAGCTTTCTTT. The chain uses TRBV5-1 and TRBJ1-1, with a weak D call TRBD1 (6 bases). V was shortened by 3 bases and J by 1 base, with 10 bases between the two germline ends. The CDR3 is 14 residues long. Germline V gene data show CDR1 as SGHRS and CDR2 as YFSETQ.

In nucleotides, the CDR3 is TGTGCCAGCAAGGCGGAGGGGGAGGGTTATGGCTACACCTTC. It is translated as CASKAEGEGYGYTF. This sequence joins TRBV9 and TRBJ1-2, with D maybe TRBD1 (6 bases). CDR3 size: 14 residues. V lost 6 bases and J 5 bases, leaving 17 bases between the germline ends. From germline, CDR1 is SGDLS and CDR2 YYNGEE.

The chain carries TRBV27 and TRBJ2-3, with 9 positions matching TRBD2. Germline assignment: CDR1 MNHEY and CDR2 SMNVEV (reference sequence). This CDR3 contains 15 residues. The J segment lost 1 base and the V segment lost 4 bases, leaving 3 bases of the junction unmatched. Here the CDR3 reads CASSSASGGTDTQYF. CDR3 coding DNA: TGTGCCAGCAGTTCGGCTAGCGGGGGCACAGATACGCAGTATTTT.

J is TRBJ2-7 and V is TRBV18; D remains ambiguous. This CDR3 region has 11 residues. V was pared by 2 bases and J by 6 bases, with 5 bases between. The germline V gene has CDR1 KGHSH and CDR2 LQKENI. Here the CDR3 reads CASSPDSEQYF. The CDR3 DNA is TGTGCCAGCTCACCAGATAGCGAGCAGTACTTC.

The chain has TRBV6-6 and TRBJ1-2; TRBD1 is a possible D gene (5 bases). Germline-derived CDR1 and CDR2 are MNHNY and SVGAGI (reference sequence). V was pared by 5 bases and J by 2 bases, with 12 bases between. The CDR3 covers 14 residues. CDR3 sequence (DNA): TGTGCCAGCAGTACGGGACGGGAGAACTATGGCTACACCTTC. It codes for CASSTGRENYGYTF.

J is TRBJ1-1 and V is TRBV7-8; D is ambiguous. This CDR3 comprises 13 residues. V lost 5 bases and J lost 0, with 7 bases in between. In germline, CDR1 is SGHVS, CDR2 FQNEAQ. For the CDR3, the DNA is TGTGCCAGCAGCGCTGGCATGAACACTGAAGCTTTCTTT. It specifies CASSAGMNTEAFF.

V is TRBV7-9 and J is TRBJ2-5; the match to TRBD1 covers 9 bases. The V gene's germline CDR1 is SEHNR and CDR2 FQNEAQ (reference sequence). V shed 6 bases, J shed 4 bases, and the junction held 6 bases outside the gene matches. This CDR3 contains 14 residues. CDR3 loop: CASSPGTGIETQYF. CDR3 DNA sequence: TGTGCCAGCAGTCCTGGGACAGGGATAGAGACCCAGTACTTC.

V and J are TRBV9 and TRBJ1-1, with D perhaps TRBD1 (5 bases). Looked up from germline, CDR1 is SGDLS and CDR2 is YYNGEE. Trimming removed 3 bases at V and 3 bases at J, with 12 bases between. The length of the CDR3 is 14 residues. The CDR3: CASSETVLYTEAFF. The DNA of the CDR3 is TGTGCCAGCAGCGAGACAGTACTGTACACTGAAGCTTTCTTT.

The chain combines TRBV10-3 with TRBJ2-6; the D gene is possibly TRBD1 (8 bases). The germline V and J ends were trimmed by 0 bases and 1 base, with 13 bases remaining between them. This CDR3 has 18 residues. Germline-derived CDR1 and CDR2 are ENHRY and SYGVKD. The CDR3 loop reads CAISESLQGGSGANVLTF. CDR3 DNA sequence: TGTGCCATCAGTGAGTCGTTACAGGGGGGGTCTGGGGCCAACGTCCTGACTTTC.

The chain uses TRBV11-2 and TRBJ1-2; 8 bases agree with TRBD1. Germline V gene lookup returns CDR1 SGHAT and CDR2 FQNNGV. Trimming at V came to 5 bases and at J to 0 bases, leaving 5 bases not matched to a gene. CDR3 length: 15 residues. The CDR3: CASSIRTGPNYGYTF. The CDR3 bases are TGTGCCAGCAGCATCCGGACAGGGCCTAACTATGGCTACACCTTC.

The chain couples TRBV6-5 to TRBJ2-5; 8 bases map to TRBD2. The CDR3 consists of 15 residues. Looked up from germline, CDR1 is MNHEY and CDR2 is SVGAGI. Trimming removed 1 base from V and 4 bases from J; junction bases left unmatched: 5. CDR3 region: CASSYLSGGGETQYF. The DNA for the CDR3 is TGTGCCAGCAGTTACTTAAGCGGGGGCGGAGAGACCCAGTACTTC.

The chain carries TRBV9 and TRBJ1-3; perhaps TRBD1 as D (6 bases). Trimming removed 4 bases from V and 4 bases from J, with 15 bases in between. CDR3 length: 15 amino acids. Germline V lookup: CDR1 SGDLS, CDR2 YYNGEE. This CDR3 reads CASSLRGWGGNTIYF. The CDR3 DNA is TGTGCCAGCAGCCTTAGGGGGTGGGGAGGAAACACCATATATTTT.

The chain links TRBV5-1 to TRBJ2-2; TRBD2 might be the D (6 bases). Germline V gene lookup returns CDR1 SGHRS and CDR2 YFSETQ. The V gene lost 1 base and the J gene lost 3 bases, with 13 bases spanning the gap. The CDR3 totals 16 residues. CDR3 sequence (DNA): TGCGCCAGCAGCTTGTGGGCGGGGACGGACACCGGGGAGCTGTTTTTT. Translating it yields CASSLWAGTDTGELFF.

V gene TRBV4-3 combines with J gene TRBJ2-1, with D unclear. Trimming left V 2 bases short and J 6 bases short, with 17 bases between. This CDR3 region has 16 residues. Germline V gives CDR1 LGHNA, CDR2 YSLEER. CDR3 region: CASSQNHPSPFNEQFF. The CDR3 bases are TGCGCCAGCAGCCAAAATCACCCGAGCCCTTTCAATGAGCAGTTCTTC.